Below, 7 T cell receptor beta chains from the same sample are listed, as sequenced in a study of blood T cell repertoires in COVID-19. Repertoires were generated with immunoSEQ multiplex PCR, while TCRdb's copy carries only in-frame clones and drops some. This table has fewer than 250,000 clones, approximately 80% appearing once. Sequenced sample: peripheral blood. The receptors derive from a woman between 45 and 65 years old with acute or convalescent COVID-19.

The chain links TRBV7-2 to TRBJ2-1; D perhaps matches TRBD2 (5 bases). CDR3 length equals 14 residues. Looked up from germline, CDR1 is SGHTA and CDR2 is FQGNSA. V was pared by 3 bases and J by 10 bases, with 16 bases between. CDR3 nucleotides: TGTGCCAGCAGCTTTCTGGGTTTGGGAGAAGAGCAGTTCTTC. The encoded protein is CASSFLGLGEEQFF.

The chain has TRBV27 and TRBJ2-7; TRBD1 is a possible D gene (5 bases). The V gene's germline CDR1 is MNHEY and CDR2 SMNVEV (reference sequence). V lost 6 bases and J 0 bases, leaving 12 bases between the germline ends. This CDR3 has 14 residues. The CDR3 loop is CASSKTESSYEQYF. CDR3 bases: TGTGCCAGCAGCAAGACAGAAAGCTCCTACGAGCAGTACTTC.

The chain is built from TRBV18 and TRBJ1-4; TRBD1 agrees at 10 bases. The CDR3 is 15 amino acids. The junction had 5 bases not matched to a gene; V was cut back by 3 bases and J by 7 bases. Germline CDR1 reads KGHSH; CDR2 reads LQKENI. CDR3 nucleotide sequence: TGTGCCAGCTCACCCGGGACAGGGGTAGCTGAAAAACTGTTTTTT. Translating it yields CASSPGTGVAEKLFF.

The chain combines TRBV7-2 with TRBJ1-1; D gene ambiguous. Trimming left V 7 bases short and J 3 bases short, with 6 bases between. The CDR3 spans 11 residues. CDR1 and CDR2 (germline): SGHTA, FQGNSA. CDR3 sequence (DNA): TGTGCCAGCACCCTTGACACTGAAGCTTTCTTT. Amino acids: CASTLDTEAFF. The full variable domain, in which reference TRBV7-2 and TRBJ1-1 provide the parts outside the CDR3, is GAGVSQSPSNKVTEKGKDVELRCDPISGHTALYWYRQSLGQGLEFLIYFQGNSAPDKSGLPSDRFSAERTGGSVSTLTIQRTQQEDSAVYLCASTLDTEAFFGQGTRLTVV.

The V call is TRBV2, the J call TRBJ1-5; D is ambiguous. CDR1 is SNHLY and CDR2 is FYNNEI in the germline V gene. V was cut by 6 bases and J by 1 base, with 10 bases left in between. The CDR3 totals 14 residues. The CDR3 coding sequence is TGTGCCAGCAGATCGGGGAGCAGCAATCAGCCCCAGCATTTT. This gives the protein CASRSGSSNQPQHF.

This clone is a singleton in its sample. The chain's CDR3 is CAWSVLRSSGNTIYF. The DNA of the CDR3 is TGTGCCTGGAGTGTACTGCGGAGCTCTGGAAACACCATATATTTT. The chain has TRBV30 and TRBJ1-3; D remains ambiguous. CDR1 is GTSNPN and CDR2 is SVGIG in the germline V gene (reference sequence). The CDR3 length is 15 residues. V was pared by 0 bases and J by 0 bases, with 9 bases between.

The rearrangement joins TRBV25-1 to TRBJ2-3, with D possibly TRBD1 on 6 matching bases. This CDR3 region has 15 residues. V lost 3 bases and J 4 bases, leaving 14 bases between the germline ends. Germline CDR1 and CDR2: MGHDK and SYGVNS. This chain's CDR3 is CASSDSRGRADTQYF. The CDR3 coding sequence is TGTGCCAGCAGTGATTCCAGGGGCAGGGCAGATACGCAGTATTTT.